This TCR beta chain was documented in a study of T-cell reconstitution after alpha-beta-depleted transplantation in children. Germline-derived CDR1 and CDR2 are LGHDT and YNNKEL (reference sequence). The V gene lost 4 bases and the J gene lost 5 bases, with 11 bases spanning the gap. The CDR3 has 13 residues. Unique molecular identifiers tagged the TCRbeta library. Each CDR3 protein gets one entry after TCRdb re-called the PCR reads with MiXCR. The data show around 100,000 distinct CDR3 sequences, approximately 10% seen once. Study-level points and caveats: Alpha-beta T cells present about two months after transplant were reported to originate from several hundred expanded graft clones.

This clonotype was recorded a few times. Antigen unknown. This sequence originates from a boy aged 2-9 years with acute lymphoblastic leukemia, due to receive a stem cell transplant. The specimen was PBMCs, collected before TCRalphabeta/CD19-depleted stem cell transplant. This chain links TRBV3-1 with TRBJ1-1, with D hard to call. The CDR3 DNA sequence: TGTGCCAGCAGCCCCCGCGGCCGGACTGAAGCTTTCTTT. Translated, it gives CASSPRGRTEAFF.